Listed here is a single T cell receptor (beta chain). In its sample, this clone was seen a few times. The target of this receptor is not known. No quality values exist for individual bases; no much larger clone is one base distant. Library prep was done by the immunoSEQ multiplex PCR assay. For the multiplex PCR, a mixture combining 60 forward primers for TCR Vbeta segments and 13 reverse primers for TCR Jbeta segments was used. The CDR3 region of rearranged TCR beta genes was amplified from genomic DNA by a multiplex PCR assay. On the Illumina HiSeq System, the amplified TCR beta libraries were sequenced as 87-base-pair reads. Per the authors' processing: A later analysis tallied 70 million to 100 million unique TCR beta chains across the 550 to 850 repertoires, and about 10 million of those chains were shared by two or more donors. To remove PCR and sequencing errors, raw reads were error-corrected and collapsed into unique sequences using a nearest-neighbor algorithm that merged closely related sequences. Alignment of CDR3 sequences to IMGT reference sequences was used to assign V, D and J gene segments. For a sequence to be retained, a match of at least six nucleotides was required to both a V gene segment and a J gene segment. A rearrangement counted as productive if the CDR3 had no stop codons and remained in frame with V and J, and every other rearrangement counted as non-productive. Following IMGT convention, CDR3 was defined as the stretch from the second conserved V-encoded cysteine up to the conserved J-encoded phenylalanine. In an earlier analysis of more than 550 of the donors, sequences lacking an unambiguous match to a single V gene segment were excluded. In an earlier analysis of roughly 600 of the donors, a V segment was called functional when productive rearrangements were above 56.7%, and segregating when the standard deviation between donors exceeded 5%. A statistical classification framework was built for diagnosing cytomegalovirus status from the catalog of TCR beta chain sequences. A later analysis assigned V and J genes by comparing TCR nucleotide sequences with IMGT/GENE-DB human TR gene sequences. Using the TCRdist pipeline, a later analysis assigned CDR3 sequences along with most-parsimonious VDJ recombination scenarios. A later analysis defined each TCR beta chain by its CDR3 amino acid sequence plus V-gene family, and excluded reads lacking a unique V-gene family. In a later analysis, fewer than 600 highly shared, low-generation-probability nucleotide sequences were removed to address suspected cross-contamination and a sequencing artifact. In a later analysis, a clonal expansion index for each public chain was calculated from normalized within-repertoire ranks of inferred template counts. Generation probabilities in a later analysis came from a VDJ recombination model fitted to out-of-frame rearrangements, and those results were checked against IGoR. A later analysis scored TCR-TCR, TCR-HLA and TCR-CMV co-occurrence with hypergeometric tests, applying a repertoire-size bias correction to TCR pairs. A later analysis estimated false discovery rates by permuting HLA or CMV assignments 20 times. In a later analysis, co-occurring TCRs were grouped using DBSCAN, with TCRdist sequence similarity added in when clustering inside HLA-allele-positive subsets. Co-occurrence clustering excluded repertoires with fewer than 30,000 or more than 120,000 public chains, plus five with anomalous nucleotide sharing. TCRdb stores this immuneACCESS table with in-frame sequences only. Part of the clones is absent; in the studies checked, under half of the shortfall reflects unresolved V genes, and no reason is known for the rest. The DNA was the basis for D and trimming; V, J and clone size are from that table. For this sample there are fewer than 250,000 clones; roughly four fifths appear just once. Of the sample, 1.4% is held by the ten largest clones.

Ends trimmed: V by 8 bases, J by 6 bases; bases unmatched to a gene: 9. CDR1 and CDR2 (MNHEY, SVGAGI) derive from the germline V gene. The CDR3 sequence holds 13 residues, the cysteine and phenylalanine included. Solely the CDR3 DNA is kept, with 39 bases framed from the first base. The sample belongs to a study of cytomegalovirus exposure and HLA in healthy donors (dated by TCRdb to between 2016 and 2019). In terms of the full investigation: An earlier analysis of 587 of the donors reported approximately 280 Gb of sequence data and 95 million to 120 million unique TCR beta sequences obtained from around 190 million T cells. An early release that covered about 600 HLA-typed donors contained approximately 300 gigabases of sequencing data and around 85 million unique TCR sequences. Of the 350 to 450 genotyped donors, about 80% fell in the genetic ancestry cluster associated with self-reported Caucasian donors. The study aimed to test whether signatures of past pathogen exposure could be identified by cataloging public T cell receptors. The study used immunosequencing to profile the T cell repertoires of 600 to 850 subjects and linked those repertoires to cytomegalovirus serostatus. Besides the first cohort of around 670 subjects, a separate validation cohort made up of 120 different subjects was used. High-throughput TCR immunosequencing, statistical association of individual TCRs with disease status, and machine learning were combined to predict cytomegalovirus infection status. A later analysis re-analyzed previously published TCR beta repertoires from about 730 donors and added high-resolution HLA genotyping to study TCR occurrence patterns. Rather than drawing on any new phenotypic data, the later analysis identified candidate immune exposures from TCR beta sequences and the way those sequences occurred across donors. In an earlier analysis of a few hundred of the donors, high-throughput TCR beta sequencing was used to judge whether each TCR beta V gene segment behaved as functional or pseudogenic. Donor age, sex, ethnicity and CMV serostatus were compiled together with the repertoire data. In a later genetic analysis, genome-wide SNP genotypes for about 55% of the roughly 700 donors were used, and that subset was treated as a discovery cohort. All discovery cohort repertoires had been generated on a single sequencing platform. HLA typing included class I and class II loci at four-digit resolution. Typing coverage differed by locus: A, B, C, DRB1 and DQB1 were typed in roughly 620-630 donors, DQA1 in about 560, DPA1 in nearly 610, and DPB1 in 400 to 480. Four or five DR-DQ haplotypes were handled as single units for association and clustering because linkage in the cohort was strong. On average, about 240,000 unique TCR beta nucleotide sequences were sequenced per donor among more than 350 genotyped donors of the cohort, with around 19% of those sequences being non-productive. General findings and caveats noted by the study authors: Presence/absence analyses assumed roughly uniform sequencing depth across donors, an assumption that may not hold. A cluster of highly shared sequence variants was judged likely to represent a technical artifact of the sequencing pipeline. Several of the top co-occurrence clusters appeared to be linked to parvovirus B19, influenza, CMV and Epstein-Barr virus, according to a later analysis. Linkage disequilibrium might explain the correlated functional status among segregating V segments, but an unknown experimental factor could not be excluded. V-gene and J-gene trimming of TCR beta chains was associated with a missense DCLRE1C variant in a later genetic analysis, and the association was replicated in an independent cohort. In a later analysis, HLA-associated TCR beta chains showed more clonal expansion and lower generation probabilities than non-associated chains that were equally common. In the study, 150 to 200 TCR beta chains were listed as associated with cytomegalovirus. A further reported finding was that TCR beta sequences accurately predicted the HLA-A and HLA-B alleles for most subjects in the first cohort. Around 16 rarely observed V segments, including chromosome 9 orphons, were excluded from the earlier analysis of approximately 500 of the donors because counts were too low. In both the original and validation cohorts, the classifier was reported to diagnose cytomegalovirus status with high specificity and sensitivity. In a later genetic analysis, fewer N-insertions in productive TCRs were reported among donors in an Asian-associated ancestry cluster than the roughly 640-donor mean. An earlier analysis of some 560 of the donors showed that most TCR beta V segments appeared in productive rearrangements either about 87% or about 30% of the time, which broadly matched IMGT annotations. The authors suggested that the approach could potentially be extended to other disease states and immunological phenotypes. Because some donors lacked HLA typing at each locus, the association tests relied only on the typed subset. Most TCR sequences were observed very rarely across donors, whereas some public TCRs were present in many individuals. CMV serostatus was the only immune exposure information available for the cohort. In a later analysis, the rate of TCR association differed among HLA loci, with DRB1 alleles having the most associated TCRs and HLA-C alleles having the fewest. Some IMGT-functional V segments, including TRBV6-2 and TRBV6-3, could not be told apart with the 87-base-pair reads, so those segments were excluded. When HLA alleles, especially DR and DQ, strongly co-occurred, TCR associations were difficult to assign to individual alleles. The cohort was sequenced for TCR beta chains only, and without alpha or paired-chain data the features that could be detected were limited. Most CMV-associated TCR beta chains appeared to be HLA-restricted in a later analysis, and the HLA associations seemed to be driven largely by CMV exposure. A few of the identified cytomegalovirus-associated TCR beta chains were confirmed in vitro to be specific for cytomegalovirus antigens. In a later analysis, 15,000 to 20,000 TCR beta sequences were associated with specific HLA alleles at a false discovery rate of 0.05.

The cohort was made up of approximately 670 healthy bone marrow donors. All cohort members were sampled while nominally healthy, although unrecorded immune exposures were likely present. The donor tested CMV seronegative, placing the donor among the 350 or so seronegative members of the cohort. Every donor gave a peripheral blood sample, and the peripheral blood mononuclear cells from that sample were used for TCR beta sequencing. Genomic DNA extraction from the blood cell samples was performed with the Qiagen DNeasy Blood Extraction Kit. This chain joins TRBV6-5 to TRBJ1-1, with 7 middle bases fitting TRBD1. This receptor was taken from a girl aged 5 to 17 in good health and CMV-seronegative. Source material: PBMCs. CDR3 region: CASQGDTYPEAFF. The DNA sequence is given as TGTGCCAGCCAGGGGGACACATACCCTGAAGCTTTCTTT.